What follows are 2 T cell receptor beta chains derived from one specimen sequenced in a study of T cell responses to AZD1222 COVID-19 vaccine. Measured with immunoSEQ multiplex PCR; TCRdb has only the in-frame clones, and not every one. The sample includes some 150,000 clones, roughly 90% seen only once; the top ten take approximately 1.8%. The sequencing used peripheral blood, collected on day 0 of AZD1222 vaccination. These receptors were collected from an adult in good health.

The CDR3: CASSQVGLGSEAFF. CDR3 sequence (DNA): TGTGCCAGCAGCCAAGTTGGTCTCGGAAGTGAAGCTTTCTTT. This rearrangement joins TRBV3-1 (or the pseudogene TRBV3-2) to TRBJ1-1; D unclear. Trimming took 1 base from V and 7 from J, leaving 13 bases between them. The V gene's germline CDR1 is LGHDT and CDR2 YNNKEL (reference sequence). The CDR3 is 14 residues long.

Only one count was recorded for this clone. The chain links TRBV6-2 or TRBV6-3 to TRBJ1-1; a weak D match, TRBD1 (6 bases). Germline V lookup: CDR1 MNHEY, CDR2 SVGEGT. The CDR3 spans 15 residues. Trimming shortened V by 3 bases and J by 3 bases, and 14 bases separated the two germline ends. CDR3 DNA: TGTGCCAGCAGTTATAGGGGGACAACCTACACTGAAGCTTTCTTT. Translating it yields CASSYRGTTYTEAFF.